The 23 T cell receptor beta chains listed next were all sequenced from one sample in a study of blood T cell repertoires in COVID-19. Using immunoSEQ multiplex PCR, the repertoire was profiled, and TCRdb retains in-frame clones only, with some absent. The data hold fewer than 200,000 clones, with around 84% observed a single time. Sequenced input: PBMCs or T cells enriched from blood (not recorded which). The receptors stem from a woman aged 25 to 39 who had been exposed to COVID-19.

V and J are TRBV6-5 and TRBJ2-1; TRBD1 is a possible D gene (6 bases). With 5 bases removed from V and 13 bases from J, the gap between germline ends came to 21 bases. The CDR3 totals 14 residues. Germline V gene lookup returns CDR1 MNHEY and CDR2 SVGAGI. CDR3 coding DNA: TGTGCCAGCAGTAACACCCCCCCAGGGGCACCCCAGTTCTTC. Translating gives CASSNTPPGAPQFF.

This clone appeared a single time. The rearrangement uses TRBV5-1 and TRBJ1-2; D gene uncertain. V gave up 5 bases and J gave up 4 bases, with 12 bases separating them. Per the germline V gene, CDR1 is SGHRS and CDR2 is YFSETQ. The CDR3 has 13 residues. DNA of the CDR3: TGCGCCAGCAGGGCCCCCGCGGCCTATGGCTACACCTTC. It specifies CASRAPAAYGYTF.

This rearrangement joins TRBV12-3 or TRBV12-4 to TRBJ1-1; D is unclear. CDR3 length equals 13 residues. The germline V and J ends were trimmed by 3 bases and 5 bases, with 10 bases remaining between them. CDR3 amino acids: CASSLQRETEAFF. The CDR3 DNA sequence: TGTGCCAGCAGTTTGCAGAGGGAGACTGAAGCTTTCTTT.

This chain uses TRBV11-2 with TRBJ1-4, with TRBD1 matching 8 bases. V lost 1 base, J lost 8 bases, and 9 bases stayed unmatched. The V gene's germline CDR1 is SGHAT and CDR2 FQNNGV. The CDR3 is 16 residues long. The CDR3 region is CASSLAQQGGDEKLFF. The CDR3 DNA is TGTGCCAGCAGCTTAGCGCAACAGGGGGGAGACGAAAAACTGTTTTTT.

Turning to this clone: The DNA is left out, because the CDR3 cannot be placed on it with certainty; the CDR3 is given as TCRdb lists it. The J gene is TRBJ2-5, the V gene TRBV5-1; the DNA was not compared with TRBD1, the D call given in the table. The germline V gene encodes CDR1 SGHRS and CDR2 YFSETQ. The CDR3 length equals 16 residues, ends included. The CDR3 spells CASSFPTELSLETQYF.

The chain links TRBV4-1 to TRBJ1-1, with D uncertain. CDR1 MGHRA and CDR2 YSYEKL come from the germline V gene. The CDR3 contains 15 residues. V lost 0 bases to trimming and J lost 3 bases, with 11 bases between them. In DNA, the CDR3 is TGCGCCAGCAGCCAAGAATGGAGGGAGGACACTGAAGCTTTCTTT. Translating gives CASSQEWREDTEAFF.

The chain combines TRBV5-6 with TRBJ2-7, with no clear D. Germline assignment: CDR1 SGHDT and CDR2 YYEEEE. The V end was cut by 6 bases, the J end by 3 bases, with 13 bases between. The CDR3 length is 13 residues. The CDR3 coding sequence is TGTGCCAGCACCCAAATCCGCAGCTACGAGCAGTACTTC. Translated, it gives CASTQIRSYEQYF.

The chain joins TRBV9 to TRBJ2-3; 9 bases line up with TRBD1. Germline lookup yields CDR1 SGDLS and CDR2 YYNGEE. This CDR3 has 16 residues. Trimming cost V 0 bases and J 5 bases; bases outside gene matches: 7. In nucleotides, the CDR3 is TGTGCCAGCAGCGTAGGGGGACAGGGCTTTTTAGATACGCAGTATTTT. Its protein product is CASSVGGQGFLDTQYF. Together with reference TRBV9 and TRBJ2-3, the CDR3 gives the full variable domain: DSGVTQTPKHLITATGQRVTLRCSPRSGDLSVYWYQQSLDQGLQFLIQYYNGEERAKGNILERFSAQQFPDLHSELNLSSLELGDSALYFCASSVGGQGFLDTQYFGPGTRLTVL.

This sequence joins TRBV15 and TRBJ2-3, with TRBD1 as a possible D gene (6 bases). Between the trimmed V and J ends, which lost 10 bases and 1 base, there was a span of 33 bases. This CDR3 is built from 20 residues. Per germline, CDR1 LNHNV and CDR2 YYDKDF (reference sequence). CDR3: CASPRGLQLYHLIGTDTQYF. CDR3 bases: TGTGCCAGCCCGAGGGGGTTACAATTATACCATCTTATAGGCACAGATACGCAGTATTTT.

This chain joins TRBV5-4 and TRBJ2-7, with 8 positions matching TRBD1. Germline V CDR1 and CDR2: SGHNT, YYREEE (reference sequence). The ends lost 5 bases at V and 4 bases at J; junction bases unmatched: 14. This CDR3 contains 16 residues. For the CDR3, the DNA is TGTGCCAGCAGTAGTTTCGGACAGGGTACTAGATACGAGCAGTACTTC. This translates into CASSSFGQGTRYEQYF.

This rearrangement joins TRBV9 to TRBJ2-1; the match to TRBD2 covers 9 bases. Germline V gives CDR1 SGDLS, CDR2 YYNGEE. The CDR3 has 18 amino acids. Losses at the gene ends were 0 bases for V and 4 bases for J; bases not matched to a gene: 11. The CDR3 loop is CASSVDGSGGSPYNEQFF. CDR3 DNA: TGTGCCAGCAGCGTAGACGGTAGCGGGGGTTCACCTTACAATGAGCAGTTCTTC.

The rearrangement uses TRBV6-5 and TRBJ2-5, with D possibly being TRBD2 (6 bases). The CDR3 consists of 15 residues. From germline, CDR1 is MNHEY and CDR2 SVGAGI. Trimming shortened V by 6 bases and J by 4 bases, and 18 bases separated the two germline ends. This CDR3 reads CASSSPGRGAETQYF. As DNA, the CDR3 is TGTGCCAGCAGCTCTCCGGGACGCGGGGCAGAGACCCAGTACTTC.

The CDR3 protein is CASSPRLAGATEQYF. Here the CDR3 DNA reads TGTGCCAGCAGTCCCAGACTAGCGGGGGCGACCGAGCAGTACTTC. This chain uses TRBV6-6 with TRBJ2-7; TRBD2 matches 12 bases. The V gene end was trimmed by 5 bases and the J gene end by 6 bases; junction bases not matched to a gene: 8. CDR1 is MNHNY, CDR2 SVGAGI, per germline (reference sequence). This CDR3 has 15 residues.

The genes are TRBV7-9 and TRBJ2-3; maybe TRBD2 (7 bases). This CDR3 comprises 17 residues. Trimming cost V 5 bases and J 6 bases, with 24 bases left between them. Germline values: CDR1 SEHNR, CDR2 FQNEAQ (reference sequence). This CDR3 is CASSPPSKGGVSDTQYF. DNA of the CDR3: TGTGCCAGCAGCCCTCCTAGTAAGGGGGGGGTTTCGGATACGCAGTATTTT.

This chain uses TRBV5-5 with TRBJ2-7; perhaps TRBD1 as D (5 bases). Trimming took 0 bases from V and 2 from J, leaving 9 bases between them. Germline assignment: CDR1 SGHKS and CDR2 YYEKEE (reference sequence). The CDR3 totals 14 residues. DNA for the CDR3: TGTGCCAGCAGCTTGGTGGCAGGGCCCTACGAGCAGTACTTC. Its protein product is CASSLVAGPYEQYF.

The chain joins TRBV30 to TRBJ1-1; a possible D gene is TRBD1 (5 bases). V shed 2 bases and J shed 7 bases, with 14 bases lying between them. Germline V CDR1 and CDR2: GTSNPN, SVGIG (reference sequence). The CDR3 consists of 13 residues. CDR3 sequence: CAWSHAGFSEAFF. The CDR3 DNA follows: TGTGCCTGGAGTCATGCAGGGTTCAGTGAAGCTTTCTTT. The full variable domain, its missing parts supplied by reference TRBV30 and TRBJ1-1, is SQTIHQWPATLVQPVGSPLSLECTVEGTSNPNLYWYRQAAGRGLQLLFYSVGIGQISSEVPQNLSASRPQDRQFILSSKKLLLSDSGFYLCAWSHAGFSEAFFGQGTRLTVV.

The rearrangement links TRBV21-1 to TRBJ1-3; TRBD1 is taken as the D call from the table, unchecked against the DNA. TRBV21-1 is shown as a pseudogene. The length of the CDR3 is 19 residues. The CDR3 sequence is CASSIVPGQPKFSGNTIYF. The DNA of the CDR3 is TGTGCCAGCAGCATTGTTCCGGGACAGCCAAAGTTCTCTGGAAACACCATATATTTT.

This clone showed up just once. V usage is TRBV11-1 and J usage is TRBJ2-1; D remains unclear. The CDR3 length is 14 residues. Germline loops: CDR1 SGHAT, CDR2 FQDESV (reference sequence). V was pared by 1 base and J by 4 bases, with 8 bases between. CDR3 in amino acids: CASSLELGYNEQFF. CDR3 bases: TGTGCCAGCAGCTTAGAGCTAGGATACAATGAGCAGTTCTTC.

The table lists this clone with a count of one. V is TRBV7-2 and J is TRBJ2-5; the match to TRBD1 covers 7 bases. The CDR3 covers 13 residues. Germline-derived CDR1 and CDR2 are SGHTA and FQGNSA. J gave up 4 bases and V 8 bases, and 7 bases lay outside the gene matches. Here the CDR3 reads CASQRQGRETQYF. DNA for the CDR3: TGTGCCAGCCAACGACAGGGCAGAGAGACCCAGTACTTC.

The chain is built from TRBV5-1 and TRBJ2-7; D may be TRBD1 (7 bases). Trimming shortened V by 0 bases and J by 3 bases, and 10 bases separated the two germline ends. The CDR3 consists of 14 residues. The V gene's germline CDR1 is SGHRS and CDR2 YFSETQ. The chain's CDR3 is CASSLGGTDYEQYF. CDR3 in DNA: TGCGCCAGCAGCTTGGGCGGGACAGACTACGAGCAGTACTTC.

The rearrangement uses TRBV5-1 and TRBJ2-1, with 12 bases lining up with TRBD2. Germline V gene sequence: CDR1 SGHRS, CDR2 YFSETQ. CDR3 length equals 17 residues. J lost 4 bases, V lost 0 bases, and 5 bases had no gene match. CDR3 in DNA: TGCGCCAGCAGCTTGGGGGAGACTAGCGGGGGATACAATGAGCAGTTCTTC. Residues: CASSLGETSGGYNEQFF.

The chain uses TRBV27 and TRBJ2-2; 8 bases map to TRBD1. Germline CDR1 is MNHEY and CDR2 is SMNVEV (reference sequence). The CDR3 consists of 22 residues. Trimming cost V 0 bases and J 6 bases; bases outside gene matches: 24. Here the CDR3 DNA reads TGTGCCAGCAGTTTATCATCCCGTAGGACAGGGAGCAATGCCTACGGGGCCGGGGAGCTGTTTTTT. Translation gives CASSLSSRRTGSNAYGAGELFF.

The genes are TRBV7-6 and TRBJ2-3, with 9 positions matching TRBD2. The J segment lost 1 base and the V segment lost 6 bases, leaving 14 bases of the junction unmatched. This CDR3 region has 18 residues. Germline values: CDR1 SGHVS, CDR2 FNYEAQ. The DNA for the CDR3 is TGTGCCAGCAGTCAAGTGGCGGGCAGCGGGGGGCGCACAGATACGCAGTATTTT. As protein: CASSQVAGSGGRTDTQYF.